This T cell receptor beta chain came from a study of T cell clonotyping in hematopoietic cell transplantation. Whole-study findings and limits: Graft donor and pretransplant recipient Inverse Simpson Index values predicted broader posttransplant TCR diversity. At the given depth, recipient repertoires were over 97% de novo clonotypes.

The protocol was immunoSEQ multiplex PCR, while the TCRdb copy is restricted to in-frame clones and leaves out a portion. The data hold about 16,000 clones, with around 66% observed a single time. As to this clone: The target antigen is unknown.

J lost 0 bases, V lost 7 bases, and 9 bases had no gene match. This CDR3 region has 15 residues. Germline V gene sequence: CDR1 SQVTM, CDR2 ANQGSEA. Recipient blood drawn about 28 days pretransplant and days 30, 100, 180 after. The source material was PBMCs, sampled 30 days after allogeneic stem cell transplant. The chain has TRBV29-1 and TRBJ1-3; 7 positions match TRBD1. This receptor was taken from a male patient aged 45-60 years who had an allogeneic stem cell transplant from an unrelated donor, so T cells may come from the graft donor. Some clones in this sample may be carry-over from other donors' samples. In nucleotides, the CDR3 is TGCAGCGCAGGGGACAGATTAGTCTCTGGAAACACCATATATTTT. This translates into CSAGDRLVSGNTIYF.